The text below deals with one T cell receptor (beta chain). This sample is drawn from a study of blood T cell repertoires in COVID-19. Overall study context: COVID-19 samples, acute and convalescent, were from the United States, Italy and Spain. The cDNA or gDNA used as material had been derived from T cells, B-cell-depleted T cells, or PBMCs.

In the original analysis: How many nucleated cells were present was estimated from reference gene primer amplification. TCRdb's copy holds only in-frame clones and misses some; the assay was immunoSEQ multiplex PCR. The V and J calls and clone size come from that table; D and trimming were worked out from the DNA. This sample has around 200,000 clones, with about four fifths found just once. The V end was cut by 4 bases, the J end by 2 bases, with 13 bases between. The CDR3 runs to 15 residues. Looked up from germline, CDR1 is SGDLS and CDR2 is YYNGEE. The sequencing sample was made of peripheral blood. This sequence originates from a man aged 45-60 years with active or convalescent COVID-19. The V gene is TRBV9, the J gene TRBJ1-5; possibly TRBD1 for D (5 bases). CDR3 sequence: CASSLGGGGNQPQHF. The DNA for the CDR3 is TGTGCCAGCAGCCTCGGGGGTGGGGGCAATCAGCCCCAGCATTTT.